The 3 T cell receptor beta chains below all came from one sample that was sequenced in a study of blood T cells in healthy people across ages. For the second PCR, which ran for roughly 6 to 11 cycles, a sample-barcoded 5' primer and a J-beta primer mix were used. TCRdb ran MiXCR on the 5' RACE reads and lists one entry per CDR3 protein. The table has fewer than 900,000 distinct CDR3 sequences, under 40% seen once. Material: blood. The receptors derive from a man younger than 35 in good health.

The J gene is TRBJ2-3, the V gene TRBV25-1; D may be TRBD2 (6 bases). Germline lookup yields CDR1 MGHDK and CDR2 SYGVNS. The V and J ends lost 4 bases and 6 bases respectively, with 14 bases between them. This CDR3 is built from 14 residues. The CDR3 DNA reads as TGTGCCAGCAGTGGGAGGGGCCACCGGGATACGCAGTATTTT. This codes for CASSGRGHRDTQYF.

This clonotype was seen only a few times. The CDR3 sequence is CASSLQGGSSLNTEAFF. The DNA for the CDR3 is TGTGCCAGCAGCTTACAGGGGGGGTCCTCTCTGAACACTGAAGCTTTCTTT. The chain carries TRBV7-9 and TRBJ1-1; 7 bases map to TRBD1. Germline-derived CDR1 and CDR2 are SEHNR and FQNEAQ (reference sequence). There are 17 residues in the CDR3. Unmatched junction bases numbered 9, after V lost 2 bases and J lost 0 bases.

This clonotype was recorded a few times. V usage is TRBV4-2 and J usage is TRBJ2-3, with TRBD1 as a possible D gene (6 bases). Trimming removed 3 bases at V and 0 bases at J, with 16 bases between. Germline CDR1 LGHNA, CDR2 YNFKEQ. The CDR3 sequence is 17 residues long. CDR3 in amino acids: CASSQLTTGFSTDTQYF. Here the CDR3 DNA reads TGTGCCAGCAGCCAGCTAACGACAGGATTTAGCACAGATACGCAGTATTTT.